These 19 T cell receptor beta chains originate from one sample sequenced in a study of early T cells in non-severe SARS-CoV-2 infection. TCRdb redid the calling of the 5' RACE reads with MiXCR, one entry per CDR3 protein. The table lists about 49,000 distinct CDR3 sequences, 10% to 15% of them singletons. The sequences come from whole blood, collected at baseline. The origin of the receptors is an adult who was a healthcare worker with PCR-confirmed SARS-CoV-2 infection or an uninfected control (not recorded which).

The chain combines TRBV27 with TRBJ1-2, with D maybe TRBD1 (5 bases). The CDR3 length is 12 residues. CDR1 and CDR2 (germline): MNHEY, SMNVEV (reference sequence). V shed 6 bases and J shed 5 bases, with 10 bases lying between them. CDR3 amino acids: CASSGGSYGYTF. As DNA, the CDR3 is TGTGCCAGCAGCGGGGGAAGTTATGGCTACACCTTC.

V and J are TRBV19 and TRBJ2-1; 16 nucleotides match TRBD2. The CDR3 contains 16 residues. Germline CDR1 reads LNHDA; CDR2 reads SQIVND (reference sequence). J gave up 8 bases and V 6 bases, and 7 bases lay outside the gene matches. CDR3 DNA sequence: TGTGCCAGTAGCAAGGGACTAGCGGGAGGGCCATATGAGCAGTTCTTC. This codes for CASSKGLAGGPYEQFF.

The table lists this clonotype with a few counts. This rearrangement joins TRBV5-6 to TRBJ2-1, with 12 bases that match TRBD2. The V gene end was trimmed by 4 bases and the J gene end by 0 bases; junction bases not matched to a gene: 5. The CDR3 runs to 17 residues. Germline-derived CDR1 and CDR2 are SGHDT and YYEEEE. CDR3 coding DNA: TGTGCCAGCAGCCTGCTGACTAGCGGGAGCTCCTACAATGAGCAGTTCTTC. Protein product: CASSLLTSGSSYNEQFF.

The V and J genes are TRBV20-1 and TRBJ1-5; D is possibly TRBD1 (6 bases). Germline V gene data show CDR1 as DFQATT and CDR2 as SNEGSKA (reference sequence). The CDR3 runs to 14 residues. V lost 4 bases and J 0 bases, leaving 10 bases between the germline ends. The CDR3 sequence: CSAIRGDSNQPQHF. Here the CDR3 DNA reads TGCAGTGCTATCAGGGGCGATAGCAATCAGCCCCAGCATTTT.

This clonotype was detected only a few times. V is TRBV29-1 and J is TRBJ2-3; D possibly corresponds to TRBD2 (6 bases). CDR3 length equals 14 residues. V was trimmed by 2 bases and J by 5 bases, leaving 14 bases between them. Per germline, CDR1 SQVTM and CDR2 ANQGSEA. CDR3 nucleotides: TGCAGCGTTGAACTAGCGACCCATCGAGATACGCAGTATTTT. Its protein is CSVELATHRDTQYF.

This clonotype has ten or more counts. The chain is built from TRBV28 and TRBJ2-7, with a possible D match to TRBD2 (6 bases). The CDR3 covers 15 residues. The V gene lost 5 bases and the J gene lost 3 bases, with 17 bases spanning the gap. Per the germline V gene, CDR1 is MDHEN and CDR2 is SYDVKM. The DNA of the CDR3 is TGTGCCAGCAGTCCACCGGGAGTGGCACTCTACGAGCAGTACTTC. Translation gives CASSPPGVALYEQYF.

V usage is TRBV12-3 or TRBV12-4 and J usage is TRBJ1-5; D uncertain. This CDR3 has 14 residues. V gave up 3 bases and J gave up 2 bases, with 8 bases separating them. CDR3 nucleotides: TGTGCCAGCAGTTTTGCGATGGGCAATCAGCCCCAGCATTTT. Amino acids: CASSFAMGNQPQHF.

The table lists this clonotype with a few counts. This rearrangement joins TRBV20-1 to TRBJ2-1, with D hard to call. Germline CDR1 is DFQATT and CDR2 is SNEGSKA (reference sequence). The CDR3 spans 14 residues. Trimming took off 2 bases at V and 0 bases at J, with 8 bases between the two ends. The CDR3 region is CSARSEISYNEQFF. CDR3 sequence (DNA): TGCAGTGCTAGAAGCGAGATCTCCTACAATGAGCAGTTCTTC.

Ten or more counts support this clonotype. The V and J genes are TRBV5-1 and TRBJ2-7; 8 bases line up with TRBD1. The CDR3 is 14 amino acids. The V gene's germline CDR1 is SGHRS and CDR2 YFSETQ. The trim removed 1 base at V and 2 bases at J, leaving 2 bases unmatched. CDR3 in DNA: TGCGCCAGCAGCTTGCCGACAGGGGCCTACGAGCAGTACTTC. Translation: CASSLPTGAYEQYF.

This clonotype was detected a few times. The V gene is TRBV11-3, the J gene TRBJ2-3, with D perhaps TRBD1 or TRBD2 (5 bases each). This CDR3 is 15 amino acids long. CDR1 SGHNT and CDR2 YENEEA come from the germline V gene. Trimming left V 1 base short and J 2 bases short, with 10 bases between. Here the CDR3 reads CASSLVGTYTDTQYF. DNA for the CDR3: TGTGCCAGCAGCTTAGTCGGGACCTACACAGATACGCAGTATTTT.

This clonotype has ten or more counts. The rearrangement joins TRBV5-1 to TRBJ2-5; tentatively, D is TRBD1 or TRBD2 (5 bases each). CDR3 length: 16 amino acids. V was clipped by 4 bases and J by 2 bases, with 18 bases between them. The germline V gene has CDR1 SGHRS and CDR2 YFSETQ. As DNA, the CDR3 is TGCGCCAGCAGCCTAAGTACCTGGGACGGACAAGAGACCCAGTACTTC. This gives the protein CASSLSTWDGQETQYF.

The chain recombines TRBV5-1 with TRBJ2-2; D gene unclear. From germline, CDR1 is SGHRS and CDR2 YFSETQ. Trimming removed 6 bases from V and 0 bases from J, with 12 bases in between. This CDR3 region has 15 residues. Here the CDR3 DNA reads TGCGCCAGCATGATCGGGCGATCGAACACCGGGGAGCTGTTTTTT. Its translation: CASMIGRSNTGELFF. The full variable domain, its missing parts supplied by reference TRBV5-1 and TRBJ2-2, is KAGVTQTPRYLIKTRGQQVTLSCSPISGHRSVSWYQQTPGQGLQFLFEYFSETQRNKGNFPGRFSGRQFSNSRSEMNVSTLELGDSALYLCASMIGRSNTGELFFGEGSRLTVL.

This clonotype appeared a few times. The chain couples TRBV11-3 to TRBJ2-1; possibly TRBD1 or TRBD2 for D (5 bases each). From germline, CDR1 is SGHNT and CDR2 YENEEA. Between the trimmed V and J ends, which lost 6 bases and 2 bases, there was a span of 11 bases. The CDR3 has 14 amino acids. CDR3 amino acids: CASSTGAAYNEQFF. Here the CDR3 DNA reads TGTGCCAGCAGTACCGGGGCAGCCTACAATGAGCAGTTCTTC.

This clonotype has only a few counts. CDR3 loop: CASSSKRVQSSYNEQFF. The CDR3 nucleotides read TGTGCCAGCAGCTCTAAACGGGTCCAGAGCTCCTACAATGAGCAGTTCTTC. V and J are TRBV11-3 and TRBJ2-1; no firm D call. V gave up 4 bases and J gave up 0 bases, with 16 bases separating them. The CDR3 loop spans 17 amino acids. Germline V gene lookup returns CDR1 SGHNT and CDR2 YENEEA.

This clonotype is judged medium-sized. The V call is TRBV7-8, the J call TRBJ1-4; 8 bases are shared with TRBD1. After removal of 1 base from V and 8 bases from J, the junction contained 6 bases not matched to a gene. Germline V gene data show CDR1 as SGHVS and CDR2 as FQNEAQ. The CDR3 sequence is 15 residues long. The CDR3, as DNA: TGTGCCAGCAGCTTAGGGACAGGGCACGTCGAAAAACTGTTTTTT. The encoded protein is CASSLGTGHVEKLFF.

This clonotype was seen a handful of times. The chain is built from TRBV7-3 and TRBJ2-1, with a possible D match to TRBD2 (5 bases). The germline V gene has CDR1 SGHTA and CDR2 FQGTGA. CDR3 length: 16 residues. V was trimmed by 5 bases and J by 0 bases, leaving 14 bases between them. CDR3: CASSPRRANSYNEQFF. The CDR3 DNA reads as TGTGCCAGCAGCCCTCGGCGGGCGAACTCCTACAATGAGCAGTTCTTC.

Regarding this clonotype: One junction end does not reproduce the germline sequence, and a read error may be involved. The chain carries TRBV29-1 and TRBJ2-2; D remains unclear. From germline, CDR1 is SQVTM and CDR2 ANQGSEA. CDR3 size: 14 residues. The CDR3 region has the DNA TGCAGCGTTTTCATCCAGAGCGTCACCGAGGAGCTGTTTTTT. The encoded protein is CSVFIQSVTEELFF.

This sequence joins TRBV28 and TRBJ1-2; a possible D gene is TRBD1 (5 bases). The germline V gene has CDR1 MDHEN and CDR2 SYDVKM. This CDR3 spans 14 amino acids. V was trimmed by 5 bases and J by 5 bases, leaving 15 bases between them. DNA for the CDR3: TGTGCCAGCAGTCCAGGAGTCAGGGCGTATGGCTACACCTTC. Translating it yields CASSPGVRAYGYTF.

This clonotype has more than one count but fewer than ten. This chain uses TRBV4-2 with TRBJ1-6, with D possibly being TRBD1 (5 bases). The CDR3 is 15 amino acids. V lost 1 base to trimming and J lost 11 bases, with 15 bases between them. CDR1 and CDR2 (germline): LGHNA, YNFKEQ. The DNA of the CDR3 is TGTGCCAGCAGCCAAGTCCTCGGGGGAAGGGCACCCCTCCACTTT. As protein: CASSQVLGGRAPLHF.